Detailed here is one TCR beta chain. Its antigen is still unknown. No base qualities exist here, and no much larger clone lies one base off it. Via the germline V gene (reference sequence), CDR1 is SEHNR and CDR2 FQNEAQ. Inclusive of the bounding cysteine and phenylalanine, the CDR3 is 14 residues long. This entry keeps only the CDR3 DNA: 42 bases, framed from base 1. The library was built by means of PCR. Sequencer: Illumina HiSeq 2000. TCRdb reran the public reads through fastp at Q25 and MiXCR, keeping productive beta chains. Each entry is one CDR3 protein sequence, shown with its most common DNA and genes. The sample profile shows 8,000 to 13,000 distinct CDR3 sequences; about 60% of them were found once. 26% of the sample is held by the ten biggest clonotypes. This sample stems from a study of tumor-infiltrating lymphocytes in oesophageal squamous cell carcinoma (TCRdb year 2016).

The sample comprised esophageal tumor tissue. The receptor was isolated from a female donor with esophageal squamous cell carcinoma. The sequence joins TRBV7-9 to TRBJ2-6; TRBD1 could be the D gene, as 5 bases match. The end of the DNA fits TRBJ2-7 better, so the J call may be wrong. The nucleotide sequence is given as TGTGCCAGCAGCTTAACAGGACCCTCCTACGAGCAGTACTTC. The resulting protein is CASSLTGPSYEQYF.